The 20 T cell receptor beta chains given below trace back to one sample, sequenced in a study of cytomegalovirus exposure and HLA in healthy donors. With 60 Vbeta and 13 Jbeta primers, the PCR was carried out. Only in-frame clones appear in the TCRdb table, and some are missing; sequencing was by immunoSEQ multiplex PCR. The sample contains some 200,000 clones, 76% of which appear only once. The specimen sequenced was PBMCs. The receptor source for this set is a man younger than 35 in good health and CMV-seronegative.

Turning to this clone: At the DNA level, this CDR3 is encoded by other sequences in the same sample as well. The CDR3 loop is CASSSSGTLETQYF. For the CDR3, the DNA is TGTGCCAGCAGCTCCTCCGGGACTCTAGAGACCCAGTACTTC. V and J are TRBV7-9 and TRBJ2-5; D possibly corresponds to TRBD2 (6 bases). The germline gives CDR1 SEHNR, CDR2 FQNEAQ (reference sequence). The CDR3 covers 14 residues. Trimming pared 4 bases from V and 4 bases from J, leaving 13 bases between.

V gene TRBV27 combines with J gene TRBJ1-1; 7 bases are a match to TRBD1. J lost 2 bases, V lost 1 base, and 7 bases had no gene match. CDR1 is MNHEY, CDR2 SMNVEV, per germline (reference sequence). CDR3 size: 16 residues. DNA of the CDR3: TGTGCCAGCAGTTTATATGGACAGGCAGACAACACTGAAGCTTTCTTT. This translates into CASSLYGQADNTEAFF.

In its sample, this clone was seen a few times. The rearrangement uses TRBV9 and TRBJ1-4, with D tentatively TRBD1 (6 bases). The CDR3 is 15 residues long. The V gene's germline CDR1 is SGDLS and CDR2 YYNGEE. The germline V and J ends were trimmed by 4 bases and 6 bases, with 16 bases remaining between them. The CDR3 sequence: CASSSPPGGDEKLFF. CDR3 nucleotides: TGTGCCAGCAGCTCCCCCCCGGGGGGCGATGAAAAACTGTTTTTT.

The rearrangement uses TRBV5-6 and TRBJ1-2; D unclear. V lost 0 bases and J 12 bases, leaving 21 bases between the germline ends. Germline V lookup: CDR1 SGHDT, CDR2 YYEEEE. The CDR3 runs to 15 residues. The CDR3 region is CASSLVYAVSKVDTF. In nucleotides, the CDR3 is TGTGCCAGCAGCTTGGTTTACGCGGTCTCCAAAGTTGACACCTTC.

The chain couples TRBV11-3 to TRBJ1-1; maybe TRBD1 (6 bases). The CDR3 runs to 13 residues. With 2 bases removed from V and 4 bases from J, the gap between germline ends came to 8 bases. Germline CDR1 and CDR2: SGHNT and YENEEA. The CDR3 DNA reads TGTGCCAGCAGCTTATCAGGGGCCACTGAAGCTTTCTTT. It is translated as CASSLSGATEAFF.

The chain combines TRBV27 with TRBJ1-1; 7 nucleotides agree with TRBD1. The germline V gene has CDR1 MNHEY and CDR2 SMNVEV (reference sequence). The CDR3 runs 12 residues. V was clipped by 6 bases and J by 6 bases; unmatched bases: 4. CDR3 loop: CASRTTGAEAFF. CDR3 nucleotides: TGTGCCAGCAGAACAACAGGGGCTGAAGCTTTCTTT.

The genes are TRBV4-2 and TRBJ2-3; 8 nucleotides agree with TRBD2. Trimming cost V 1 base and J 0 bases; bases outside gene matches: 0. Germline assignment: CDR1 LGHNA and CDR2 YNFKEQ. This CDR3 has 15 amino acids. Here the CDR3 reads CASSQASGSTDTQYF. The CDR3 region has the DNA TGTGCCAGCAGCCAAGCTAGCGGGAGCACAGATACGCAGTATTTT.

The gene calls are TRBV7-3 and TRBJ2-3, with 7 bases identical to TRBD2. CDR3 length equals 17 residues. The V gene end was trimmed by 3 bases and the J gene end by 1 base; junction bases not matched to a gene: 10. Germline V lookup: CDR1 SGHTA, CDR2 FQGTGA. The CDR3, as DNA: TGTGCCAGCAGCTTGGGGGGTCTGGCGGGAGGCACAGATACGCAGTATTTT. Its protein product is CASSLGGLAGGTDTQYF.

In this sample, this clone turned up once. This chain joins TRBV5-1 and TRBJ1-1; no clear D gene. V was shortened by 0 bases and J by 2 bases, with 14 bases between the two germline ends. Germline assignment: CDR1 SGHRS and CDR2 YFSETQ. The CDR3 is 16 residues long. In DNA, the CDR3 is TGCGCCAGCAGCTTGGAGAACAGCTTCCTTAACACTGAAGCTTTCTTT. Amino acid sequence: CASSLENSFLNTEAFF.

In its sample, this clone was seen a few times. The gene calls are TRBV6-1 and TRBJ1-1; the match to TRBD1 covers 9 bases. CDR3 length: 15 residues. Germline V gene data show CDR1 as MNHNS and CDR2 as SASEGT. With V trimmed by 6 bases and J by 0 bases, 5 bases remained unmatched. CDR3 residues: CASRAQGAVNTEAFF. The CDR3 nucleotides read TGTGCCAGCAGGGCACAGGGGGCGGTGAACACTGAAGCTTTCTTT.

This sequence joins TRBV11-2 and TRBJ2-7; tentatively, D is TRBD2 (6 bases). CDR1 and CDR2 (germline): SGHAT, FQNNGV. With 2 bases removed from V and 2 bases from J, the gap between germline ends came to 10 bases. The CDR3 is 14 amino acids. Written as DNA, the CDR3 is TGTGCCAGCAGCTTATCCGGGGAGGCCTACGAGCAGTACTTC. This encodes CASSLSGEAYEQYF.

The chain employs TRBV5-6 and TRBJ1-2; D is unclear. With 0 bases removed from V and 3 bases from J, the gap between germline ends came to 6 bases. The CDR3 consists of 13 residues. CDR1 and CDR2 (germline): SGHDT, YYEEEE. CDR3 sequence: CASSLGRDYGYTF. The DNA for the CDR3 is TGTGCCAGCAGCTTGGGACGGGACTATGGCTACACCTTC.

The gene calls are TRBV5-1 and TRBJ1-6; 7 positions match TRBD1. Trimming cost V 0 bases and J 0 bases; bases outside gene matches: 3. Germline V gives CDR1 SGHRS, CDR2 YFSETQ. The CDR3 runs 17 residues. This chain's CDR3 is CASSLVGQSSYNSPLHF. The CDR3 DNA sequence: TGCGCCAGCAGCTTGGTGGGACAGAGCTCCTATAATTCACCCCTCCACTTT.

This clone turned up a few times. V usage is TRBV30 and J usage is TRBJ2-3; 11 nucleotides line up with TRBD2. Germline V gene lookup returns CDR1 GTSNPN and CDR2 SVGIG (reference sequence). This CDR3 is built from 13 residues. With 7 bases clipped from V and 6 bases from J, the junction kept 6 bases outside the gene matches. The CDR3 sequence: CAYTSGRGDTQYF. The CDR3 DNA reads as TGTGCCTACACTAGCGGGAGAGGCGATACGCAGTATTTT.

The chain has TRBV7-3 and TRBJ2-2; 10 nucleotides align to TRBD2. V lost 5 bases, J lost 4 bases, and 7 bases stayed unmatched. Per germline, CDR1 SGHTA and CDR2 FQGTGA. The CDR3 length is 16 residues. The CDR3 sequence: CASSPQAGGPTGELFF. CDR3 sequence (DNA): TGTGCCAGCAGCCCTCAAGCGGGAGGGCCCACCGGGGAGCTGTTTTTT. Drawing the rest from reference TRBV7-3 and TRBJ2-2, the complete variable domain is GAGVSQTPSNKVTEKGKYVELRCDPISGHTALYWYRQSLGQGPEFLIYFQGTGAADDSGLPNDRFFAVRPEGSVSTLKIQRTERGDSAVYLCASSPQAGGPTGELFFGEGSRLTVL.

This chain links TRBV19 with TRBJ2-7, with 8 bases aligning to TRBD1. CDR1 is LNHDA, CDR2 SQIVND, per germline (reference sequence). The V segment lost 5 bases and the J segment 6 bases; nucleotides outside the gene matches: 9. CDR3 size: 14 residues. For the CDR3, the DNA is TGTGCCAGTAGTTTGACGGACAGGGTCTCCGAGCAGTACTTC. Its translation is CASSLTDRVSEQYF.

The V call is TRBV12-5, the J call TRBJ1-1, with D unclear. The CDR3 totals 13 residues. CDR1 is LGHNT and CDR2 is FRNRAP in the germline V gene. Trimming pared 7 bases from V and 3 bases from J, leaving 12 bases between. CDR3 protein: CASAPPRDTEAFF. The CDR3 DNA is TGTGCTAGTGCCCCCCCCCGAGACACTGAAGCTTTCTTT.

This clone is a singleton in its sample. An end of the junction differs from the germline gene, which may be a read error. V is TRBV14 and J is TRBJ1-3; maybe TRBD1 (5 bases). The CDR3 extends over 15 amino acids. Germline values: CDR1 SGHDN, CDR2 FVKESK. CDR3 in DNA: TGTGCCAGCAGCCAATCCTGGGGCTCTGGAAACGCCATATATTTT. Its protein is CASSQSWGSGNAIYF.

V and J are TRBV7-2 and TRBJ2-1; 10 bases fit TRBD2. The J segment lost 6 bases and the V segment lost 2 bases, leaving 7 bases of the junction unmatched. Germline loops: CDR1 SGHTA, CDR2 FQGNSA. This CDR3 has 16 residues. Here the CDR3 reads CASSLNAQREGNEQFF. For the CDR3, the DNA is TGTGCCAGCAGCTTAAATGCACAGCGGGAGGGCAATGAGCAGTTCTTC.

A remark on this clone: Without the conserved terminal phenylalanine or tryptophan, this CDR3 likely stems from a read error. The chain combines TRBV19 with TRBJ1-2, with TRBD1 as a possible D gene (6 bases). CDR1 and CDR2 from the germline V gene are LNHDA and SQIVND (reference sequence). Trimming removed 3 bases from V and 4 bases from J, with 15 bases in between. The CDR3 has 15 residues. The chain's CDR3 is CASSISRGTRYGYTL. Written as DNA, the CDR3 is TGTGCCAGTAGTATTTCTAGGGGGACCCGCTATGGCTACACCCTC.